Listed here is a single T cell receptor beta chain. These data are taken from a study of technical replicates of blood from a handful of donors. TCRdb's table, derived via immunoSEQ multiplex PCR, lists solely in-frame clones and lacks some. The sample holds approximately 100,000 clones, under 97% seen once. This receptor was identified in a human donor in good health. Sequenced: T cells isolated from PBMCs.

CDR3 DNA sequence: TGTGCCAGCAGAAAACTCAGGACAGACACGAACACCGGGGAGCTGTTTTTT. It translates to CASRKLRTDTNTGELFF. This chain links TRBV2 with TRBJ2-2, with D possibly TRBD1 on 6 matching bases. The germline gives CDR1 SNHLY, CDR2 FYNNEI. The length of the CDR3 is 17 residues. Trimming cost V 6 bases and J 0 bases, with 17 bases left between them.